These T cell receptor beta chains were read from a single sample in a study of blood T cell repertoires in COVID-19. Profiling relied on immunoSEQ multiplex PCR, and the TCRdb table lists in-frame clones only, not all of them. The sample yields about 97,000 clones, around 87% seen once. Sequenced: peripheral blood. These receptors were collected from a human donor in a cohort sampled during active COVID-19. Each CDR3 is given with its conserved first and last residue. The D gene is left open where the match is weak. Where a row states a size, it is once, few, many or the class of an expanded clone; other rows omit it.

clone size	D gene	V gene	J gene	CDR3 protein	CDR3 DNA
few	TRBD2	TRBV2	TRBJ2-2	CASSQSGTSGRPATGELFF	TGTGCCAGCAGTCAAAGTGGGACTAGCGGGAGACCGGCCACCGGGGAGCTGTTTTTT
NA	TRBD1	TRBV5-5	TRBJ2-2	CASSSNPGTGLAGELFF	TGTGCCAGCAGCTCTAACCCCGGGACAGGGTTGGCCGGGGAGCTGTTTTTT
NA	TRBD2	TRBV27	TRBJ2-7	CASTLTTGRGEQYF	TGTGCCAGCACCCTCACGACGGGGAGGGGCGAGCAGTACTTC
NA	NA	TRBV25-1	TRBJ2-2	CASSEGLYANAGELFF	TGTGCCAGCAGTGAGGGGCTGTATGCGAATGCCGGGGAGCTGTTTTTT
few	NA	TRBV10-3	TRBJ2-7	CAIGPEPYEQYF	TGTGCCATTGGCCCAGAACCCTACGAGCAGTACTTC
NA	NA	TRBV5-1	TRBJ2-7	CASSFGGGTYEQYF	TGCGCCAGCAGCTTTGGGGGCGGAACCTACGAGCAGTACTTC
NA	NA	TRBV7-7	TRBJ2-1	CASSLDPTGEQFF	TGTGCCAGCAGCTTAGATCCGACGGGTGAGCAGTTCTTC
NA	TRBD2	TRBV4-3	TRBJ2-3	CASSQEGASGSYRTDTQYF	TGCGCCAGCAGCCAAGAGGGAGCTAGCGGGAGTTATCGCACAGATACGCAGTATTTT
NA	TRBD2	TRBV19	TRBJ2-2	CASSVGLAVGELFF	TGTGCCAGTAGTGTGGGACTAGCGGTGGGGGAGCTGTTTTTT
NA	NA	TRBV7-9	TRBJ1-6	CASSSSIPGSPLHF	TGTGCCAGCAGCTCCTCTATCCCGGGATCACCCCTCCACTTT
NA	NA	TRBV4-2	TRBJ1-5	CASSPQATHDNQPQHF	TGTGCCAGCAGCCCCCAGGCGACCCACGATAATCAGCCCCAGCATTTT
NA	NA	TRBV19	TRBJ2-3	CASSLGLADTQYF	TGTGCCAGTAGCCTAGGGCTAGCGGATACGCAGTATTTT
NA	TRBD1	TRBV5-1	TRBJ2-7	CATTRDSGLDEQYF	TGCGCCACCACCCGGGACAGCGGTTTGGACGAGCAGTACTTC
NA	TRBD1	TRBV7-3	TRBJ2-1	CASSQGQAGNEQFF	TGTGCCAGCAGCCAGGGACAGGCAGGTAATGAGCAGTTCTTC
NA	NA	TRBV5-1	TRBJ2-1	CASSLDGTGYNEQFF	TGCGCCAGCAGCTTGGACGGGACTGGTTACAATGAGCAGTTCTTC
NA	NA	TRBV14	TRBJ2-7	CASSPSRGTTYSYEQYF	TGTGCCAGCAGCCCGTCTAGGGGGACAACTTACTCCTACGAGCAGTACTTC
once	TRBD1	TRBV7-9	TRBJ1-1	CASSPNPGQGRRYTEAFF	TGTGCCAGCAGCCCAAACCCCGGACAGGGAAGGAGGTACACTGAAGCTTTCTTT
NA	NA	TRBV4-3	TRBJ1-2	CASSQDRGGGYGYTF	TGCGCCAGCAGCCAAGATAGGGGAGGGGGTTATGGCTACACCTTC
once	NA	TRBV14	TRBJ1-2	CASSQVGYREIAPTANYGYTF	TGTGCCAGCAGCCAAGTAGGGTACAGGGAAATAGCCCCTACAGCTAACTATGGCTACACCTTC
NA	NA	TRBV4-2	TRBJ1-5	CASSQERRARGSNQPQHF	TGTGCCAGCAGCCAAGAAAGGAGAGCTCGAGGGAGCAATCAGCCCCAGCATTTT